This T cell receptor beta chain was identified in a study of T-cell memory formation after mild COVID-19. This clonotype occurred many times. At one of its ends the junction is not consistent with the germline gene, which may arise from a read error. The CDR3 extends over 14 amino acids. The germline V gene encodes CDR1 LGHDT and CDR2 YNNKEL (reference sequence). From the 5' RACE reads, TCRdb called clonotypes with MiXCR, one entry per CDR3 protein. The table records hundreds of thousands of distinct CDR3 sequences, roughly 15% of them present only once. The V gene is TRBV3-1, the J gene TRBJ1-5; 7 bases are a match to TRBD1. This TCR derives from a man aged 18 to 30 who had mild COVID-19 (a few samples of this study predate the infection). Cell type and time point are not known. The sample consisted of PBMCs or a T cell subset sorted from them (not recorded which). The CDR3: CASSQGGSNQPQHF. CDR3 nucleotide sequence: TGCGCCAGCAGCCAGGGGGGAAGCAATCAGCCCCAGCATTTT.